These 21 T cell receptor beta chains came from one sample sequenced in a study of blood T cell repertoires in COVID-19. The repertoire was sequenced with immunoSEQ multiplex PCR; TCRdb's copy has only in-frame clones and lacks some. The table shows 200,000 to 300,000 clones, with 88% occurring only once. Input material: PBMCs or T cells enriched from blood (not recorded which). The receptors derive from a woman in her forties with acute COVID-19.

The chain is built from TRBV7-6 and TRBJ2-1; 8 bases are a match to TRBD1. This CDR3 has 14 residues. J gave up 10 bases and V 5 bases, and 10 bases lay outside the gene matches. Germline assignment: CDR1 SGHVS and CDR2 FNYEAQ. The CDR3 sequence is CASSLGTGRGEQFF. DNA of the CDR3: TGTGCCAGCAGCCTGGGGACAGGACGGGGGGAGCAGTTCTTC.

This clone was counted once. This rearrangement joins TRBV7-8 to TRBJ2-7; D possibly corresponds to TRBD1 (5 bases). CDR3 size: 14 residues. Germline values: CDR1 SGHVS, CDR2 FQNEAQ. The V and J ends lost 7 bases and 5 bases respectively, with 18 bases between them. CDR3 DNA: TGTGCCAGCACGCGGACACAGGTGACTGACGAGCAGTACTTC. It specifies CASTRTQVTDEQYF.

The chain carries TRBV19 and TRBJ2-1, with 12 bases that match TRBD2. J lost 9 bases, V lost 6 bases, and 3 bases had no gene match. The CDR3 runs to 13 residues. From germline, CDR1 is LNHDA and CDR2 SQIVND (reference sequence). In DNA form, the CDR3 reads TGTGCCAGTAGGACTAGCGGGAGAATTGAGCAGTTCTTC. It yields the protein CASRTSGRIEQFF.

In DNA form, the CDR3 reads TGTGCCACCAGTGATTGGACTAGCGCACAAGAGACCCAGTACTTC. This translates into CATSDWTSAQETQYF. V gene TRBV24-1 combines with J gene TRBJ2-5, with 9 bases fitting TRBD2. The germline CDR1 and CDR2 sequences are KGHDR and SFDVKD. The CDR3 covers 15 residues. Trimming at V came to 2 bases and at J to 2 bases, leaving 2 bases not matched to a gene.

This clone was seen once. The J gene is TRBJ2-1, the V gene TRBV11-2; D uncertain. From germline, CDR1 is SGHAT and CDR2 FQNNGV. Trimming removed 1 base at V and 5 bases at J, with 6 bases between. The CDR3 has 13 residues. The CDR3: CASSLGLDNEQFF. For the CDR3, the DNA is TGTGCCAGCAGCTTAGGACTTGACAATGAGCAGTTCTTC.

This sequence joins TRBV10-1 and TRBJ2-1; 9 positions agree with TRBD2. Germline loops: CDR1 WNHNN, CDR2 SYGVQD (reference sequence). V gave up 0 bases and J gave up 8 bases; unmatched junction bases: 8. The CDR3 is 16 residues long. The CDR3 DNA sequence: TGCGCCAGCAGTGAGTCGTCAGCGGGAGGTCGGGATGAGCAGTTCTTC. Translated, it gives CASSESSAGGRDEQFF.

The chain couples TRBV20-1 to TRBJ2-5, with a weak D call TRBD2 (5 bases). Trimming pared 6 bases from V and 4 bases from J, leaving 21 bases between. Germline CDR1 reads DFQATT; CDR2 reads SNEGSKA (reference sequence). The CDR3 is made up of 15 amino acids. The CDR3 nucleotides read TGCAGTGCCAGTAGCCCGGGGATAGCCCCAGAGACCCAGTACTTC. It yields the protein CSASSPGIAPETQYF.

The CDR3 region is CASSGGPSGRTETQYF. The CDR3 region has the DNA TGTGCCAGCAGTGGGGGGCCTAGCGGGAGGACAGAGACCCAGTACTTC. The chain recombines TRBV7-8 with TRBJ2-5; 11 bases are a match to TRBD2. The CDR3 runs 16 residues. With V trimmed by 6 bases and J by 4 bases, 10 bases remained unmatched. Germline V gives CDR1 SGHVS, CDR2 FQNEAQ.

This chain links TRBV5-1 with TRBJ1-2; 9 positions agree with TRBD1. The CDR3 has 15 amino acids. CDR1 is SGHRS, CDR2 YFSETQ, per germline. The V segment lost 5 bases and the J segment 4 bases; nucleotides outside the gene matches: 9. Here the CDR3 reads CASRLPGQGGYGYTF. Here the CDR3 DNA reads TGCGCCAGCAGATTACCGGGACAGGGTGGCTATGGCTACACCTTC.

The rearrangement uses TRBV12-3 or TRBV12-4 and TRBJ1-4; D gene ambiguous. V was cut by 1 base and J by 14 bases, with 14 bases left in between. The CDR3 totals 13 residues. The CDR3 nucleotides read TGTGCCAGCAGTTTAGGGCAGCTGGAGAGGCTGTTTTTT. Protein sequence: CASSLGQLERLFF.

The V gene is TRBV29-1, the J gene TRBJ1-3; maybe TRBD1 (6 bases). The CDR3 runs to 14 residues. Germline V gene sequence: CDR1 SQVTM, CDR2 ANQGSEA. The V gene lost 6 bases and the J gene lost 4 bases, with 16 bases spanning the gap. In DNA, the CDR3 is TGCAGCGTCGCTCAAACAGGGTTCGGAAACACCATATATTTT. This gives the protein CSVAQTGFGNTIYF.

V gene TRBV27 combines with J gene TRBJ2-1; 8 nucleotides align to TRBD2. Germline assignment: CDR1 MNHEY and CDR2 SMNVEV (reference sequence). The CDR3 sequence is 14 residues long. V gave up 3 bases and J gave up 4 bases; unmatched junction bases: 2. CDR3 sequence (DNA): TGTGCCAGCAGTTTTAGCGGGACGTACAATGAGCAGTTCTTC. Its translation is CASSFSGTYNEQFF.

The genes are TRBV7-2 and TRBJ2-3; D might be TRBD2 (5 bases). The V end was cut by 1 base, the J end by 1 base, with 9 bases between. The CDR3 has 15 amino acids. Germline V lookup: CDR1 SGHTA, CDR2 FQGNSA. The CDR3 region is CASSLVSGGTDTQYF. The CDR3 DNA is TGTGCCAGCAGCTTAGTTTCCGGGGGCACAGATACGCAGTATTTT.

The chain is built from TRBV28 and TRBJ1-1; TRBD1 agrees at 8 bases. The CDR3 contains 17 residues. V was pared by 1 base and J by 8 bases, with 15 bases of the junction left unmatched. Germline V lookup: CDR1 MDHEN, CDR2 SYDVKM. CDR3 residues: CASSLYLDRARTKEAFF. In nucleotides, the CDR3 is TGTGCCAGCAGTTTATACCTGGACAGGGCTAGAACTAAAGAAGCTTTCTTT. Complete variable domain (other parts from reference TRBV28 and TRBJ1-1): DVKVTQSSRYLVKRTGEKVFLECVQDMDHENMFWYRQDPGLGLRLIYFSYDVKMKEKGDIPEGYSVSREKKERFSLILESASTNQTSMYLCASSLYLDRARTKEAFFGQGTRLTVV.

The V and J genes are TRBV19 and TRBJ2-3; D is perhaps TRBD2 (6 bases). Trimming removed 2 bases from V and 1 base from J, with 13 bases in between. Per the germline V gene, CDR1 is LNHDA and CDR2 is SQIVND (reference sequence). CDR3 length: 16 amino acids. For the CDR3, the DNA is TGTGCCAGTAGTATAATTCGGGAGTCTGGCACAGATACGCAGTATTTT. Protein: CASSIIRESGTDTQYF. Variable domain in full (rest from reference TRBV19 and TRBJ2-3): DGGITQSPKYLFRKEGQNVTLSCEQNLNHDAMYWYRQDPGQGLRLIYYSQIVNDFQKGDIAEGYSVSREKKESFPLTVTSAQKNPTAFYLCASSIIRESGTDTQYFGPGTRLTVL.

The gene calls are TRBV3-1 (or the pseudogene TRBV3-2) and TRBJ1-3; D gene uncertain. The germline CDR1 and CDR2 sequences are LGHDT and YNNKEL (reference sequence). Deletions cut 1 base from V and 0 bases from J, with 19 bases between. The CDR3 is 19 residues long. CDR3 nucleotides: TGTGCCAGCAGCCAAGTTTGGATGGCCCCCGGGTACTCTGGAAACACCATATATTTT. It specifies CASSQVWMAPGYSGNTIYF.

This clone was detected once. V usage is TRBV5-5 and J usage is TRBJ1-4; D gene ambiguous. With 4 bases removed from V and 2 bases from J, the gap between germline ends came to 15 bases. The CDR3 extends over 16 amino acids. Looked up from germline, CDR1 is SGHKS and CDR2 is YYEKEE (reference sequence). In nucleotides, the CDR3 is TGTGCCAGCAGCGCATTTTATCAGGTTACTAATGAAAAACTGTTTTTT. Amino acids: CASSAFYQVTNEKLFF.

V gene TRBV28 combines with J gene TRBJ2-7, with TRBD1 identical over 12 bases. Germline CDR1 and CDR2: MDHEN and SYDVKM. The CDR3 has 14 amino acids. Unmatched junction bases numbered 7, after V lost 7 bases and J lost 6 bases. CDR3 loop: CASIPGQGAVEQYF. CDR3 in DNA: TGTGCCAGCATCCCGGGACAGGGGGCGGTCGAGCAGTACTTC.

This chain uses TRBV18 with TRBJ1-4; no clear D gene. Germline CDR1 KGHSH, CDR2 LQKENI. Trimming shortened V by 3 bases and J by 0 bases, and 8 bases separated the two germline ends. The CDR3 consists of 15 residues. The CDR3 sequence is CASSPQDTTNEKLFF. In DNA form, the CDR3 reads TGTGCCAGCTCACCTCAAGACACAACTAATGAAAAACTGTTTTTT.

The chain is built from TRBV28 and TRBJ2-1; D gene ambiguous. Trimming cost V 4 bases and J 13 bases, with 14 bases left between them. This CDR3 contains 12 residues. CDR1 MDHEN and CDR2 SYDVKM come from the germline V gene. For the CDR3, the DNA is TGTGCCAGCAGTTCAAGCGCGACGAACCAGTTCTTC. It translates to CASSSSATNQFF.

The chain links TRBV10-3 to TRBJ1-2, with TRBD1 matching over 8 bases. Germline V gives CDR1 ENHRY, CDR2 SYGVKD. Trimming cost V 6 bases and J 4 bases; bases outside gene matches: 7. This CDR3 comprises 14 residues. This CDR3 is CAISETGAIYGYTF. CDR3 DNA sequence: TGTGCCATCAGCGAGACAGGGGCAATCTATGGCTACACCTTC.